The sequence of this T cell receptor (beta chain) was determined in a study of cytomegalovirus exposure and HLA in healthy donors. For this clone: Its antigen is unknown.

This CDR3 comprises 17 residues. Germline lookup yields CDR1 MGHDK and CDR2 SYGVNS. The V and J ends lost 0 bases and 1 base, in that order; junction bases with no gene match: 6. General study points: Most TCR sequences showed up rarely, but some public TCRs showed up in many donors. It was about 180 TCR beta chains that were listed as cytomegalovirus-associated.

Here immunoSEQ multiplex PCR was the method, and the copy in TCRdb shows in-frame clones only, minus some. This table holds roughly 300,000 clones, about nine tenths found once. Sequencing was done on a sample of PBMCs. The sequence derives from a woman aged 25-40 years in good health and CMV-seropositive. The chain couples TRBV25-1 to TRBJ2-1, with 7 bases identical to TRBD2. The CDR3 region is CASSEYKLGRSYNEQFF. As DNA, the CDR3 is TGTGCCAGCAGTGAATATAAACTCGGGAGGTCCTACAATGAGCAGTTCTTC.